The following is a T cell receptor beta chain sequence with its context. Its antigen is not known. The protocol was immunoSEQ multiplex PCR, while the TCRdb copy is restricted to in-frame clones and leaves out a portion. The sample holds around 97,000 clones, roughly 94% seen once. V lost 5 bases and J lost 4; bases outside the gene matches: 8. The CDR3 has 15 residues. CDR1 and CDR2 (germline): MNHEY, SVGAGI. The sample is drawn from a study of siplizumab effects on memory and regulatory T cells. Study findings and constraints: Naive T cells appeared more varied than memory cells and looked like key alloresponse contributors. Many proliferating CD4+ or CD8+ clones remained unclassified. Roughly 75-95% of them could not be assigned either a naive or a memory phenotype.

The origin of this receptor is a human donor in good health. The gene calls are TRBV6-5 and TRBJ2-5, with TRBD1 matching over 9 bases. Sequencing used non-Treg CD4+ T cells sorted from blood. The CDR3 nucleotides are TGTGCCAGCAGTACGGACAGGGGTGGGGGAGAGACCCAGTACTTC. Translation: CASSTDRGGGETQYF.